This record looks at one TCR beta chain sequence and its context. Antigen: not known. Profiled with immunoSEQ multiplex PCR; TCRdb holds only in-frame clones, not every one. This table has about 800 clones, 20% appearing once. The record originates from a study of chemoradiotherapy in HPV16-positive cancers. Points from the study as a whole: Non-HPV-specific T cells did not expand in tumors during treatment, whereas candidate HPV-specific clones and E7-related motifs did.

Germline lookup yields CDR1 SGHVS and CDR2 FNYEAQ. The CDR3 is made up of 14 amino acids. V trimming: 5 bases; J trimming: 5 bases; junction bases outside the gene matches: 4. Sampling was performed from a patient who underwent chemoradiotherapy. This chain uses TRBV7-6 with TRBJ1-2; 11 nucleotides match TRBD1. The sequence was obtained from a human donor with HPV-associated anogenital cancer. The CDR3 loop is CASSRGQGGYGYTF. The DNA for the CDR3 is TGTGCCAGCAGCAGGGGACAGGGGGGTTATGGCTACACCTTC.